The 23 T cell receptor beta chains presented below share a single source sample, sequenced in a study of identical twins. TCRdb analysed the 5' RACE reads with MiXCR anew, one entry per CDR3 protein. The sample has hundreds of thousands of distinct CDR3 sequences, over 15% seen once; the top ten hold less than 15%. These data were also reused for a study on T cells expressing NK-cell markers.

Sequencing was performed on PBMCs. The receptors derive from a woman aged 18-29 years in good health.

V gene TRBV7-6 combines with J gene TRBJ2-3; the D gene is possibly TRBD1 (6 bases). With 0 bases removed from V and 3 bases from J, the gap between germline ends came to 19 bases. This CDR3 contains 18 residues. Germline CDR1 reads SGHVS; CDR2 reads FNYEAQ. The CDR3 reads CASSLASRGHRGTDTQYF. For the CDR3, the DNA is TGTGCCAGCAGCTTAGCTTCTCGGGGACACCGTGGGACAGATACGCAGTATTTT.

This clonotype is deemed medium-sized. The chain couples TRBV6-5 to TRBJ2-3, with 14 bases lining up with TRBD2. The V gene end was trimmed by 10 bases and the J gene end by 3 bases; junction bases not matched to a gene: 6. This CDR3 has 15 residues. Germline-derived CDR1 and CDR2 are MNHEY and SVGAGI. The CDR3 region is CAIGTSGRGTDTQYF. The CDR3 DNA follows: TGTGCCATAGGGACTAGCGGGAGAGGGACAGATACGCAGTATTTT.

This clonotype came up a few times. The V call is TRBV10-3, the J call TRBJ2-1; a weak D match, TRBD2 (7 bases). The CDR3 spans 16 residues. With 6 bases removed from V and 4 bases from J, the gap between germline ends came to 19 bases. The germline V gene has CDR1 ENHRY and CDR2 SYGVKD. CDR3 nucleotides: TGTGCCATCAGCCCGGCCGGGAGGACAGATTACAATGAGCAGTTCTTC. Amino acid sequence: CAISPAGRTDYNEQFF.

In this sample, this clonotype turned up many times. V is TRBV28 and J is TRBJ2-3; TRBD2 agrees at 8 bases. The J segment lost 2 bases and the V segment lost 5 bases, leaving 12 bases of the junction unmatched. This CDR3 comprises 17 residues. CDR1 MDHEN and CDR2 SYDVKM come from the germline V gene. The CDR3 coding sequence is TGTGCCAGCAGTACACCCTTCGCACTAGCGGACACAGATACGCAGTATTTT. The encoded protein is CASSTPFALADTDTQYF.

This clonotype was seen only a few times. The chain couples TRBV15 to TRBJ2-7; D unresolved. This CDR3 contains 13 residues. V was pared by 8 bases and J by 2 bases, with 13 bases between. The germline CDR1 and CDR2 sequences are LNHNV and YYDKDF (reference sequence). CDR3: CATSEARAYEQYF. DNA for the CDR3: TGTGCCACCTCTGAAGCCCGCGCCTACGAGCAGTACTTC.

This chain joins TRBV2 and TRBJ1-2; D uncertain. CDR1 SNHLY and CDR2 FYNNEI come from the germline V gene. V lost 6 bases and J lost 0, with 20 bases in between. The CDR3 totals 17 residues. As DNA, the CDR3 is TGTGCCAGCAGCGGAGATCGGTTCCCTCGAGCTAACTATGGCTACACCTTC. It translates to CASSGDRFPRANYGYTF.

This clonotype has more than one count but fewer than ten. The V gene is TRBV12-3 or TRBV12-4, the J gene TRBJ1-5, with a weak D call TRBD1 (5 bases). CDR3 length: 13 residues. Trimming left V 6 bases short and J 7 bases short, with 13 bases between. CDR3 coding DNA: TGTGCCAGCAGATCAGGGATTTGGCAGCCCCAGCATTTT. Its translation is CASRSGIWQPQHF.

The chain combines TRBV7-9 with TRBJ1-1; D remains unclear. Trimming stripped 7 bases from V and 5 bases from J, with 17 bases between. Per the germline V gene, CDR1 is SEHNR and CDR2 is FQNEAQ (reference sequence). CDR3 length: 14 amino acids. CDR3 nucleotide sequence: TGTGCCAGCACCATACCCAGAAAGGATACTGAAGCTTTCTTT. As protein: CASTIPRKDTEAFF.

The V call is TRBV4-2, the J call TRBJ2-3; 8 bases are shared with TRBD2. This CDR3 spans 17 amino acids. V lost 0 bases, J lost 4 bases, and 9 bases stayed unmatched. In germline, CDR1 is LGHNA, CDR2 YNFKEQ. The CDR3 DNA reads as TGTGCCAGCAGCCAAGAGGCCAGCGGGGGTTTCGCAGATACGCAGTATTTT. Amino acid sequence: CASSQEASGGFADTQYF.

V is TRBV7-2 and J is TRBJ2-1; 8 bases line up with TRBD2. Germline-derived CDR1 and CDR2 are SGHTA and FQGNSA. This CDR3 has 16 amino acids. J lost 6 bases, V lost 2 bases, and 9 bases had no gene match. CDR3 amino acids: CASSLTSSGFFNEQFF. The CDR3 DNA reads TGTGCCAGCAGCTTAACTTCTAGCGGGTTTTTCAATGAGCAGTTCTTC.

This sequence joins TRBV3-1 and TRBJ2-7; D ambiguous. Germline loops: CDR1 LGHDT, CDR2 YNNKEL (reference sequence). This CDR3 contains 12 residues. The V end was cut by 2 bases, the J end by 3 bases, with 5 bases between. The CDR3: CASSQLYYEQYF. CDR3 in DNA: TGTGCCAGCAGCCAATTGTACTACGAGCAGTACTTC.

This chain uses TRBV6-2 or TRBV6-3 with TRBJ2-5, with no clear D. CDR1 and CDR2 from the germline V gene are MNHEY and SVGEGT. V gave up 6 bases and J gave up 5 bases, with 7 bases separating them. This CDR3 region has 11 residues. Here the CDR3 reads CASSNTETQYF. DNA for the CDR3: TGTGCCAGCAGCAACACGGAGACCCAGTACTTC.

V gene TRBV7-2 combines with J gene TRBJ2-1; 9 nucleotides align to TRBD1. V trimming: 7 bases; J trimming: 2 bases; junction bases outside the gene matches: 3. Germline CDR1 and CDR2: SGHTA and FQGNSA. The CDR3 has 14 residues. The CDR3 coding sequence is TGTGCCAGCAACCGGGACAGGGCCTACAATGAGCAGTTCTTC. Its translation is CASNRDRAYNEQFF.

The V and J genes are TRBV11-2 and TRBJ1-1; D might be TRBD1 (6 bases). V was cut by 6 bases and J by 11 bases, with 22 bases left in between. The CDR3 contains 14 residues. Germline lookup yields CDR1 SGHAT and CDR2 FQNNGV. Here the CDR3 reads CASSYGTRSVDAFF. CDR3 nucleotides: TGTGCCAGCAGTTATGGGACACGCAGTGTTGATGCTTTCTTT.

The J gene is TRBJ2-7, the V gene TRBV7-2; D possibly uses TRBD1 or TRBD2 (5 bases each). From germline, CDR1 is SGHTA and CDR2 FQGNSA. This CDR3 is 12 amino acids long. The V and J ends lost 2 bases and 6 bases respectively, with 8 bases between them. The CDR3 DNA follows: TGTGCCAGCAGCTTATCGGGGCCCGAGCAGTACTTC. It codes for CASSLSGPEQYF.

The chain links TRBV7-9 to TRBJ1-1; D ambiguous. Per germline, CDR1 SEHNR and CDR2 FQNEAQ (reference sequence). V shed 2 bases and J shed 0 bases, with 16 bases lying between them. This CDR3 is built from 17 residues. CDR3 in amino acids: CASSLRQAVRMNTEAFF. CDR3 DNA sequence: TGTGCCAGCAGCTTACGGCAGGCAGTCCGTATGAACACTGAAGCTTTCTTT.

This clonotype was detected only a few times. This chain links TRBV24-1 with TRBJ2-1, with TRBD2 matching 10 bases. Germline V gene data show CDR1 as KGHDR and CDR2 as SFDVKD. Trimming removed 5 bases from V and 9 bases from J; junction bases left unmatched: 9. This CDR3 contains 15 residues. The CDR3: CATSGASGSRGEQFF. In DNA, the CDR3 is TGTGCCACCAGTGGGGCTAGCGGGAGCAGAGGTGAGCAGTTCTTC.

The chain carries TRBV12-3 or TRBV12-4 and TRBJ1-2; D is unclear. The CDR3 runs to 14 residues. The V end lost 1 base, the J end lost 4 bases, and 10 bases lay between the germline ends. The CDR3 protein is CASSLDPRTYGYTF. In DNA form, the CDR3 reads TGTGCCAGCAGTTTAGACCCGAGGACCTATGGCTACACCTTC.

This clonotype came up a few times. V gene TRBV29-1 combines with J gene TRBJ2-5, with D perhaps matching TRBD1 (6 bases). The germline gives CDR1 SQVTM, CDR2 ANQGSEA. The CDR3 has 14 residues. The ends were cut back, 3 bases at V and 6 bases at J, with 17 bases in the middle. CDR3 in amino acids: CSVDPSGAVKTQYF. The CDR3 DNA sequence: TGCAGCGTTGACCCTTCAGGGGCGGTAAAGACCCAGTACTTC.

V gene TRBV5-1 combines with J gene TRBJ2-3; D is unresolved. V dropped 4 bases and J dropped 2 bases, with 8 bases sitting between them. The CDR3 is made up of 13 amino acids. Looked up from germline, CDR1 is SGHRS and CDR2 is YFSETQ. CDR3 in DNA: TGCGCCAGCAGCACCCGAACCACAGATACGCAGTATTTT. It encodes CASSTRTTDTQYF.

V is TRBV3-1 and J is TRBJ2-1, with D perhaps given as TRBD1 or TRBD2 (6 bases each). The CDR3 loop spans 17 amino acids. V lost 1 base, J lost 2 bases, and 15 bases lay in between. In germline, CDR1 is LGHDT, CDR2 YNNKEL (reference sequence). CDR3 in amino acids: CASSQALGGTTYNEQFF. The CDR3 nucleotides are TGTGCCAGCAGCCAAGCTCTGGGCGGGACAACCTACAATGAGCAGTTCTTC.

This clonotype was counted only a few times. The chain joins TRBV25-1 to TRBJ1-5; 8 nucleotides align to TRBD1. The CDR3 covers 14 residues. The germline gives CDR1 MGHDK, CDR2 SYGVNS. V was clipped by 8 bases and J by 5 bases; unmatched bases: 8. The chain's CDR3 is CASQGTGKHQPQHF. CDR3 DNA sequence: TGTGCCAGCCAAGGGACAGGCAAGCATCAGCCCCAGCATTTT.

This clonotype was seen only a few times. The rearrangement joins TRBV6-5 to TRBJ1-2, with D unclear. CDR3 size: 15 residues. Trimming took 3 bases from V and 4 from J, leaving 15 bases between them. The germline gives CDR1 MNHEY, CDR2 SVGAGI. CDR3 residues: CASSYDRGMGYGYTF. CDR3 DNA sequence: TGTGCCAGCAGTTATGACCGGGGAATGGGCTATGGCTACACCTTC.